Here is one T cell receptor (beta chain) with its context. No antigen is known for it. This record belongs to a study of beta chain features in type 1 diabetes. Study-wide points: Compared to healthy donors, patients appeared to have naive, central memory and Treg TCRB repertoires that were more alike. People with Type 1 diabetes carried modestly yet significantly shorter TCRB CDR3s in all four CD4+ subsets. A pattern of fewer insertions and more deletions at VDJ junctions was seen in type 1 diabetes patients.

Germline V lookup: CDR1 MNHNY, CDR2 SVGAGI (reference sequence). Trimming removed 6 bases from V and 1 base from J, with 14 bases in between. This CDR3 is 15 amino acids long. What was sequenced were expressed TCRB transcripts, since all of the isolated RNA had been reverse transcribed. Method: immunoSEQ multiplex PCR; TCRdb's copy keeps in-frame clones and lacks some. The profile covers over 600,000 clones, with around 11% appearing a single time and approximately 0.11% taken by the ten largest. Specimen: naive CD4+ T cells from blood. The TCR comes from a man under 40 with type 1 diabetes. V is TRBV6-6 and J is TRBJ2-3; D is perhaps TRBD1 or TRBD2 (6 bases each). The DNA of the CDR3 is TGTGCCAGCAGACAAGGGGGGCGCGGCACAGATACGCAGTATTTT. Its translation: CASRQGGRGTDTQYF.